The clone carrying this T cell receptor beta chain was observed a few times. The sample originates from a study of HIV-infected patients and healthy controls. TCRdb fed the 5' RACE reads into MiXCR, producing one record per CDR3 protein. The sample lists 70,000 or so distinct CDR3 sequences; roughly a sixth were seen once. Trimming pared 5 bases from V and 2 bases from J, leaving 17 bases between. CDR3 size: 16 residues. Germline assignment: CDR1 SGHAT and CDR2 FQNNGV. Input material: CD4+ T cells from blood. This chain connects TRBV11-2 to TRBJ2-3, with D perhaps being TRBD1 or TRBD2 (5 bases each). The receptor was derived from a human donor in good health. The CDR3 region has the DNA TGTGCCAGCAGCCTCATCCGGGGCCCAGCCACAGATACGCAGTATTTT. Translated, it gives CASSLIRGPATDTQYF. The full variable domain, with the rest looked up from reference TRBV11-2 and TRBJ2-3, is EAGVAQSPRYKIIEKRQSVAFWCNPISGHATLYWYQQILGQGPKLLIQFQNNGVVDDSQLPKDRFSAERLKGVDSTLKIQPAKLEDSAVYLCASSLIRGPATDTQYFGPGTRLTVL.